The T cell receptor (beta chain) described here comes from a study of blood T cell repertoires in COVID-19. Study-wide context: Samples came from the United States, Italy and Spain, spanning acute and convalescent COVID-19. Sources were T cells, B-cell-depleted T cells, or PBMCs; the material itself was cDNA or gDNA.

Deletions cut 2 bases from V and 1 base from J, with 9 bases between. The length of the CDR3 is 15 residues. Germline V gene data show CDR1 as SGHVS and CDR2 as FNYEAQ. As processed by the authors: Estimation of nucleated cell counts relied on the amplification of reference gene primers. Here immunoSEQ multiplex PCR was the method, and the copy in TCRdb shows in-frame clones only, minus some. The V and J calls and the clone size are those of that table, but D and trimming were determined from the DNA. The sample contains around 77,000 clones, under 95% of which appear only once. J is TRBJ2-4 and V is TRBV7-6; D is unresolved. The origin of this receptor is a woman over 75 with active or convalescent COVID-19. The sample consisted of peripheral blood. DNA of the CDR3: TGTGCCAGCAGCTTAATCCCAGATGCCAAAAACATTCAGTACTTC. It specifies CASSLIPDAKNIQYF.